The 21 T cell receptor beta chains in this list originate from one sample, sequenced in a study of T cells in Graves' hyperthyroidism and ophthalmopathy (dated by TCRdb to between 2019 and 2020). Libraries came from multiplex PCR. Sequenced using an Illumina HiSeq 2000. The TCR beta CDR3 regions were amplified from RNA transcripts. For the first round of RT-PCR on the TCR CDR3, the HTBI primer set was used together with the Qiagen OneStep RT-PCR kit. The public reads were reanalyzed by TCRdb: fastp trimming at Q25, MiXCR alignment, in-frame beta chains only. Under each unique CDR3 protein, matching rows form one entry showing the most common genes and DNA. Here the sample has about 300,000 distinct CDR3 sequences; roughly a fifth occur a single time. Roughly 40% of the sample goes to the ten largest clones. Sequenced input: blood. These receptors were obtained from a man over 45 with Graves' ophthalmopathy.

This chain links TRBV9 with TRBJ2-7; D is tentatively TRBD1 or TRBD2 (5 bases each). The V end lost 5 bases, the J end lost 4 bases, and 16 bases lay between the germline ends. There are 14 residues in the CDR3. The V gene's germline CDR1 is SGDLS and CDR2 YYNGEE. The CDR3 coding sequence is TGTGCCAGCAGTCACGGTCCGAGGGGTTACGAGCAGTACTTC. Protein sequence: CASSHGPRGYEQYF.

This clonotype was counted a few times. The rearrangement joins TRBV20-1 to TRBJ1-1, with TRBD1 as a possible D gene (5 bases). Germline CDR1 reads DFQATT; CDR2 reads SNEGSKA (reference sequence). The CDR3 spans 13 residues. V shed 8 bases and J shed 1 base, with 14 bases lying between them. CDR3 DNA sequence: TGCAGTACCTGGGGCATGCCGAACACTGAAGCTTTCTTT. The encoded protein is CSTWGMPNTEAFF.

This chain joins TRBV4-1 and TRBJ2-7; 8 nucleotides line up with TRBD2. The J segment lost 4 bases and the V segment lost 5 bases, leaving 10 bases of the junction unmatched. Germline V gives CDR1 MGHRA, CDR2 YSYEKL. The CDR3 sequence is 15 residues long. The CDR3 spells CASSTGGGLNYEQYF. CDR3 sequence (DNA): TGCGCCAGCAGCACCGGGGGGGGACTTAATTACGAGCAGTACTTC.

CDR3 DNA: TGTGCCAGCAGTTTCTTCCCTTTGATCGGGAGGGTCCAAGAGACCCAGTACTTC. Amino acids: CASSFFPLIGRVQETQYF. V and J are TRBV6-2 or TRBV6-3 and TRBJ2-5, with 8 bases fitting TRBD2. V lost 4 bases to trimming and J lost 1 base; unmatched junction nucleotides: 14. CDR3 length: 18 amino acids. Per the germline V gene, CDR1 is MNHEY and CDR2 is SVGEGT.

Ten or more counts support this clonotype. CDR3 in DNA: TGCGCCAGCAGCTCCACAGGGATCTACGAGCAGTACTTC. Protein: CASSSTGIYEQYF. V usage is TRBV5-1 and J usage is TRBJ2-7, with D possibly being TRBD1 (6 bases). Germline V gene sequence: CDR1 SGHRS, CDR2 YFSETQ. V lost 3 bases to trimming and J lost 3 bases, with 10 bases between them. This CDR3 is built from 13 residues.

This chain uses TRBV10-3 with TRBJ2-2; 11 nucleotides match TRBD1. The CDR3 is made up of 14 amino acids. Per germline, CDR1 ENHRY and CDR2 SYGVKD. The V and J ends lost 7 bases and 7 bases, in that order; junction bases with no gene match: 5. CDR3 in amino acids: CAITGQGANGELFF. The CDR3 DNA follows: TGTGCCATCACCGGACAGGGGGCGAACGGGGAGCTGTTTTTT.

The chain recombines TRBV28 with TRBJ2-2; TRBD2 is a possible D gene (6 bases). CDR1 and CDR2 from the germline V gene are MDHEN and SYDVKM. Trimming stripped 4 bases from V and 5 bases from J, with 8 bases between. The CDR3 is 13 residues long. The CDR3 DNA sequence: TGTGCCAGCAGTTCAGGGACTACCGGGGAGCTGTTTTTT. It encodes CASSSGTTGELFF.

In this sample, this clonotype turned up a few times. The rearrangement uses TRBV10-2 and TRBJ1-1, with TRBD1 as a possible D gene (6 bases). The CDR3 has 17 amino acids. CDR1 is WSHSY and CDR2 is SAAADI in the germline V gene. V dropped 0 bases and J dropped 2 bases, with 16 bases sitting between them. The CDR3 loop reads CASSESAGRGQNTEAFF. CDR3 bases: TGCGCCAGCAGTGAGTCCGCGGGCAGGGGCCAAAACACTGAAGCTTTCTTT.

The CDR3 loop is CASGASYNEQFF. CDR3 DNA: TGCGCCAGCGGGGCTTCCTACAATGAGCAGTTCTTC. This chain joins TRBV5-1 and TRBJ2-1; perhaps TRBD1 as D (5 bases). The V end lost 7 bases, the J end lost 1 base, and 6 bases lay between the germline ends. The CDR3 runs to 12 residues. Germline lookup yields CDR1 SGHRS and CDR2 YFSETQ.

This sequence joins TRBV20-1 and TRBJ2-7, with 11 nucleotides matching TRBD2. Germline-derived CDR1 and CDR2 are DFQATT and SNEGSKA (reference sequence). Trimming removed 6 bases from V and 4 bases from J; junction bases left unmatched: 11. This CDR3 region has 15 residues. CDR3 region: CSARPSSGRWYEQYF. CDR3 coding DNA: TGCAGTGCCCGACCTTCTAGCGGGAGGTGGTACGAGCAGTACTTC.

A few counts support this clonotype. The J gene is TRBJ2-7, the V gene TRBV7-3; 9 nucleotides match TRBD2. Trimming took 2 bases from V and 2 from J; bases not matched to a gene: 22. The CDR3 consists of 21 residues. Germline V gives CDR1 SGHTA, CDR2 FQGTGA. DNA of the CDR3: TGTGCCAGCAGCTTAGTAATAGCGTTAAGCGGGAGGACCCACGAACCCTACGAGCAGTACTTC. Translated, it gives CASSLVIALSGRTHEPYEQYF.

This clonotype was picked up a small number of times. The V and J genes are TRBV10-2 and TRBJ1-1; D call uncertain. The CDR3 is made up of 16 amino acids. Trimming took off 1 base at V and 1 base at J, with 13 bases between the two ends. The V gene's germline CDR1 is WSHSY and CDR2 SAAADI. In DNA form, the CDR3 reads TGCGCCAGCAGTGAGTTAGAGGTTTGGACGAACACTGAAGCTTTCTTT. Amino acids: CASSELEVWTNTEAFF.

This clonotype appeared a few times. The chain employs TRBV15 and TRBJ1-5; D unresolved. The CDR3 sequence is 13 residues long. CDR1 is LNHNV, CDR2 YYDKDF, per germline (reference sequence). V lost 1 base and J 5 bases, leaving 6 bases between the germline ends. This chain's CDR3 is CATSRALYQPQHF. The DNA of the CDR3 is TGTGCCACCAGCAGAGCACTCTATCAGCCCCAGCATTTT.

The V call is TRBV9, the J call TRBJ1-1; a possible D gene is TRBD1 (6 bases). This CDR3 has 15 amino acids. The ends were cut back, 1 base at V and 6 bases at J, with 16 bases in the middle. The germline V gene has CDR1 SGDLS and CDR2 YYNGEE. The CDR3 protein is CASSVKGVGGAEAFF. The CDR3 coding sequence is TGTGCCAGCAGCGTAAAGGGCGTGGGGGGCGCTGAAGCTTTCTTT.

The V and J genes are TRBV6-1 and TRBJ2-4; D is undetermined. This CDR3 spans 14 amino acids. Trimming removed 3 bases at V and 8 bases at J, with 14 bases between. Per germline, CDR1 MNHNS and CDR2 SASEGT. CDR3 nucleotide sequence: TGTGCCAGCAGTGATTTGGACCAACGGGACATTCAGTACTTC. Its protein product is CASSDLDQRDIQYF.

In its sample, this clonotype was seen a few times. The CDR3 protein is CASQYLQGDKNEQYF. CDR3 in DNA: TGTGCCAGCCAATACCTTCAGGGGGATAAGAACGAGCAGTACTTC. This chain uses TRBV6-1 with TRBJ2-7, with TRBD1 matching 7 bases. The CDR3 contains 15 residues. Germline values: CDR1 MNHNS, CDR2 SASEGT. Trimming removed 8 bases from V and 5 bases from J; junction bases left unmatched: 15.

There are many counts of this clonotype. The chain uses TRBV2 and TRBJ1-4; TRBD1 might be the D (6 bases). This CDR3 is 19 amino acids long. V was clipped by 6 bases and J by 2 bases, with 25 bases between them. Germline V gene data show CDR1 as SNHLY and CDR2 as FYNNEI. The CDR3: CASSRNIDFGTRTNEKLFF. The CDR3 DNA reads as TGTGCCAGCAGCCGGAATATAGATTTTGGGACAAGGACTAATGAAAAACTGTTTTTT.

In this sample, this clonotype turned up many times. The rearrangement links TRBV5-1 to TRBJ2-3; possibly TRBD1 for D (5 bases). V lost 0 bases and J lost 2, with 7 bases in between. The CDR3 extends over 14 amino acids. Germline lookup yields CDR1 SGHRS and CDR2 YFSETQ. CDR3 amino acids: CASSLVQVTDTQYF. CDR3 DNA: TGCGCCAGCAGCTTGGTACAGGTCACAGATACGCAGTATTTT. Using reference TRBV5-1 and TRBJ2-3 for the parts outside the CDR3, the full variable domain is KAGVTQTPRYLIKTRGQQVTLSCSPISGHRSVSWYQQTPGQGLQFLFEYFSETQRNKGNFPGRFSGRQFSNSRSEMNVSTLELGDSALYLCASSLVQVTDTQYFGPGTRLTVL.

There are many counts of this clonotype. The chain recombines TRBV7-3 with TRBJ2-5; maybe TRBD2 (7 bases). The CDR3 has 16 residues. The V gene lost 5 bases and the J gene lost 4 bases, with 20 bases spanning the gap. Germline V gene lookup returns CDR1 SGHTA and CDR2 FQGTGA. CDR3 nucleotide sequence: TGTGCCAGCAGCCCGGCCGCGGGGGCCGAACTAGAGACCCAGTACTTC. Protein product: CASSPAAGAELETQYF.

This clonotype was counted between two and nine times. This sequence joins TRBV5-6 and TRBJ2-2; D gene uncertain. The V gene's germline CDR1 is SGHDT and CDR2 YYEEEE. The CDR3 contains 12 residues. Trimming removed 5 bases at V and 8 bases at J, with 10 bases between. As DNA, the CDR3 is TGTGCCAGCAGGAACGGCCTTGGGGAGCTGTTTTTT. Translated, it gives CASRNGLGELFF.

The sample holds many counts of this clonotype. The rearrangement joins TRBV5-8 to TRBJ2-2, with D possibly TRBD1 on 6 matching bases. The V end was cut by 7 bases, the J end by 2 bases, with 18 bases between. CDR1 SGHTS and CDR2 YDEGEE come from the germline V gene. The CDR3 extends over 16 amino acids. The CDR3 DNA follows: TGTGCCAGCGGAGGACGCAGGGGCGGTAACACCGGGGAGCTGTTTTTT. Its protein product is CASGGRRGGNTGELFF.